This TCR beta chain was identified during a study of T cells in Graves' hyperthyroidism and ophthalmopathy. On the study more broadly: Peripheral blood draws took place at initial diagnosis, ahead of any treatment.

From RNA transcripts, TCR beta CDR3 regions were amplified. TCR CDR3 regions were first amplified by RT-PCR with HTBI primers. TCRdb reprocessed the multiplex PCR reads with MiXCR, giving one entry per CDR3 protein. This table holds hundreds of thousands of distinct CDR3 sequences, roughly 37% found once. Study-level findings and limits: Ophthalmopathy could be told apart from stable hyperthyroidism with a 13 V-J model.

Points on this clonotype: Its cognate antigen is unknown.

CDR3 size: 15 residues. The V end was cut by 5 bases, the J end by 4 bases, with 17 bases between. The V gene's germline CDR1 is MGHRA and CDR2 YSYEKL. Sequenced material: blood. The chain has TRBV4-1 and TRBJ1-1; maybe TRBD1 (6 bases). The TCR sequence derives from a man aged 18 to 30 with Graves' hyperthyroidism. CDR3 in DNA: TGCGCCAGCAGCTCGGTCGTGGGGGCTGTCACTGAAGCTTTCTTT. The encoded protein is CASSSVVGAVTEAFF.